This note documents a single T cell receptor (beta chain) sequence. Its antigen is unknown. The data originate from a study of cytomegalovirus exposure and HLA in healthy donors. At the level of the study: Previous work identified 95 million to 140 million unique TCR beta sequences from 200 million or so T cells.

J lost 3 bases, V lost 2 bases, and 1 base had no gene match. The germline gives CDR1 MNHNY, CDR2 SVGAGI (reference sequence). The CDR3 covers 13 residues. Use of 60 Vbeta and 13 Jbeta primers characterized the PCR. Generated by immunoSEQ multiplex PCR, the TCRdb table keeps only in-frame clones and is missing some. The sample lists approximately 140,000 clones, roughly 80% occurring once. Whole-study results and caveats: Across all donors, roughly uniform sequencing depth was an assumption of the presence/absence analyses.

The V call is TRBV6-6, the J call TRBJ2-7; 7 nucleotides agree with TRBD2. The sequenced sample was PBMCs. This sequence was found in a boy younger than 18 in good health and CMV-seronegative. The CDR3: CASSYGGDYEQYF. The CDR3 nucleotides are TGTGCCAGCAGTTACGGGGGGGACTACGAGCAGTACTTC.